This TCR beta chain was profiled in a study of shared clonotypes between healthy human individuals. Study-level points and caveats: Estimated clonotype richness was generally higher in naive than memory subsets. Depth of sequencing was expected to influence donor clonotype sharing. Despite large depth, rarefaction showed incomplete sorted-subset sequencing.

Per the authors' pipeline: Junction-only sequences without quality scores came from ImmunoSEQ, so filtering differed. TCRdb's copy holds only in-frame clones and misses some; the assay was immunoSEQ multiplex PCR. That table gives V, J and clone size, and the DNA gave D and trimming. The repertoire has about 2.3 million clones, 85% to 95% of them found once; the top ten carry around 0.4%. To note about this clone: Antigen specificity is unknown.

The CDR3 consists of 16 residues. V usage is TRBV12-2 and J usage is TRBJ2-2; the table's D call, TRBD1, was not checked against the DNA. TRBV12-2 is assigned pseudogene status. Sequencing was performed on naive CD4+ T cells from PBMCs. Subset meaning: CD45RA+ positively selected. This receptor was taken from a man younger than 35 in good health. Some clones in this sample may be carry-over from other donors' samples. CDR3 nucleotides: TGTGCAAGTCGCTTAGTCTCAGGGTTGGACACCGGGGAGCTGTTTTTT. Translating gives CASRLVSGLDTGELFF.